This T cell receptor (beta chain) was retrieved from a study of regulatory T cells in long-lasting Graves disease. Investigators prepared the TCR beta libraries by applying iRepertoire HTBI primers and Arm-PCR of CDR3 regions. MiXCR, run by TCRdb on the multiplex PCR reads, gives a single entry per CDR3 protein. The sample includes 400,000 to 500,000 distinct CDR3 sequences, less than 15% of them seen just once. Time point noted: newly diagnosed GD, antithyroid drugs for less than 3 months. PBMC RNA was the source of the TCR library. There are 17 residues in the CDR3. Germline V gives CDR1 SGHVS, CDR2 FQNEAQ. J was trimmed by 4 bases and V by 3 bases; bases with no gene match: 12. In this sample, this clonotype turned up many times. These data also featured in a second study, about T cells in Graves' hyperthyroidism and ophthalmopathy. That publication notes: Ophthalmopathy cases were set apart from stable hyperthyroidism by a 13 V-J model.

The sample in question was peripheral blood mononuclear cells (PBMCs), obtained at new diagnosis, from a patient treated with antithyroid drugs. The source of this sequence is a woman aged 50 to 65 with Graves disease. This chain links TRBV7-8 with TRBJ2-1; the match to TRBD2 covers 7 bases. CDR3 sequence (DNA): TGTGCCAGCAGCTTCCATCCTCCTAGCGGCCTATACAATGAGCAGTTCTTC. Protein: CASSFHPPSGLYNEQFF.